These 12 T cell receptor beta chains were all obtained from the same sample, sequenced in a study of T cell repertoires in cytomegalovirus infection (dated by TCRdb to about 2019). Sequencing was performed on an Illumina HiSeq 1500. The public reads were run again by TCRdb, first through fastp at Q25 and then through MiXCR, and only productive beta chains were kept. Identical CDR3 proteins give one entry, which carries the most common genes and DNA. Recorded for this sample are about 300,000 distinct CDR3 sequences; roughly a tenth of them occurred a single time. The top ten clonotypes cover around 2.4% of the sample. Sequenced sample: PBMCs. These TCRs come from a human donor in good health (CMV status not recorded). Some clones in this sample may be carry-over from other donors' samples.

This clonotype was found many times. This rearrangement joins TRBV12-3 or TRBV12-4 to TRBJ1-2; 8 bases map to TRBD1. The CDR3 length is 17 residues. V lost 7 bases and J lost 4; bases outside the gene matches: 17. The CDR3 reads CASTLRAAGTGAYGYTF. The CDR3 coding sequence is TGTGCCAGCACTCTTAGGGCGGCGGGGACAGGTGCCTATGGCTACACCTTC.

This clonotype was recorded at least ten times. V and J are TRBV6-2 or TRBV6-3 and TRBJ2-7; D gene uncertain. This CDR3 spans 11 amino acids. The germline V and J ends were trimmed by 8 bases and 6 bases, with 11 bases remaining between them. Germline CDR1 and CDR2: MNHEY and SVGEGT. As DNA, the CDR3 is TGTGCCAGCGGATTCTCCACCGAGCAGTACGTC. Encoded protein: CASGFSTEQYV.

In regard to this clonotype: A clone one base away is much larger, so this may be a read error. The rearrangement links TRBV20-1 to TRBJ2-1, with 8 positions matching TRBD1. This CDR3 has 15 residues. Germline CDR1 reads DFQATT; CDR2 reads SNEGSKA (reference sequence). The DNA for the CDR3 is TGCAGAGCTAGAGATTGGACAGGGAATGATGATGAGCAGTTCTTC. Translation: CRARDWTGNDDEQFF.

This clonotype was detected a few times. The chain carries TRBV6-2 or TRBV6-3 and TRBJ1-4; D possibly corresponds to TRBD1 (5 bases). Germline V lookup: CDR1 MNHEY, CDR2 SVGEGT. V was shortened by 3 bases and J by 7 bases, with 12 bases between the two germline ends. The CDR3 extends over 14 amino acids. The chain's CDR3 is CASSYLRGVEKLFF. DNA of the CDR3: TGTGCCAGCAGTTATCTCCGGGGCGTTGAAAAACTGTTTTTT.

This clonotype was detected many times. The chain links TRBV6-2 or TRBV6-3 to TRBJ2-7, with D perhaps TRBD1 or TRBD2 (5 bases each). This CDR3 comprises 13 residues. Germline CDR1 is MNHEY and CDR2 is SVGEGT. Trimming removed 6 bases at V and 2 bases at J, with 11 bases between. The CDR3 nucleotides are TGTGCCAGCAGCTGGGACGGAGCCTACGAGCAGTACGTC. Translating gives CASSWDGAYEQYV.

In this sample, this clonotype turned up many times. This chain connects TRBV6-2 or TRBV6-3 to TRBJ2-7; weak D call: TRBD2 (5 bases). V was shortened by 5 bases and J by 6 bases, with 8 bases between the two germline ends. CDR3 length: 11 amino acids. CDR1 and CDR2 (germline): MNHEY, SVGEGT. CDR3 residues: CASSRGLEQYV. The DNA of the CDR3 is TGTGCCAGCAGTCGAGGGCTCGAGCAGTACGTC.

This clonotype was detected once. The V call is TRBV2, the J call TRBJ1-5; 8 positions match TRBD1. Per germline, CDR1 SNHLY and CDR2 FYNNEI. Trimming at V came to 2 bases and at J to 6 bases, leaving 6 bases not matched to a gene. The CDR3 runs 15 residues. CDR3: CASSETGRGPQPQHF. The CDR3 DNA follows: TGTGCCAGCAGTGAAACTGGCAGGGGGCCTCAGCCCCAGCATTTT.

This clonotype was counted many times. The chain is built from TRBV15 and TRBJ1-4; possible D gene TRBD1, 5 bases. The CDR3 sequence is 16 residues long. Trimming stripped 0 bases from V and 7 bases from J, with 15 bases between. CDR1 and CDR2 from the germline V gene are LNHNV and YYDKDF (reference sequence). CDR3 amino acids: CATSRDSGARGEKLFF. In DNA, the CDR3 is TGTGCCACCAGCAGAGATAGCGGGGCAAGGGGTGAAAAACTGTTTTTT.

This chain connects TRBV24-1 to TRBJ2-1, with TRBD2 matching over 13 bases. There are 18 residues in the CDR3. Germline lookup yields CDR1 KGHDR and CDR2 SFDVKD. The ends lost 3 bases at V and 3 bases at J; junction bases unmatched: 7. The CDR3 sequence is CATSDITSGGASYNEQFF. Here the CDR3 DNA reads TGTGCCACCAGTGATATTACTAGCGGGGGGGCTAGCTACAATGAGCAGTTCTTC.

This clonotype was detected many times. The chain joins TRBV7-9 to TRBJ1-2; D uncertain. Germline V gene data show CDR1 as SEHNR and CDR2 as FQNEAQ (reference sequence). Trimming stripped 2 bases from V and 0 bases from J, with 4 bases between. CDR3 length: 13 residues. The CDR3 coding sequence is TGTGCCAGCAGCTTATTCGCTAACTATGGCTACACCTTC. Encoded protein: CASSLFANYGYTF. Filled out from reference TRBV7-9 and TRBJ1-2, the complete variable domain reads DTGVSQNPRHKITKRGQNVTFRCDPISEHNRLYWYRQTLGQGPEFLTYFQNEAQLEKSRLLSDRFSAERPKGSFSTLEIQRTEQGDSAMYLCASSLFANYGYTFGSGTRLTVV.

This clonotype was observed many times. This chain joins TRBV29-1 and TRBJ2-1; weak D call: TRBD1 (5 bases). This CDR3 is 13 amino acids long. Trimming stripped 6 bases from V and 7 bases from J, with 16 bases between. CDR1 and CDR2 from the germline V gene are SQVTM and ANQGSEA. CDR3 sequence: CSVDKGRENEQFF. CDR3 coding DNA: TGCAGCGTCGACAAGGGCAGGGAAAATGAGCAGTTCTTC.

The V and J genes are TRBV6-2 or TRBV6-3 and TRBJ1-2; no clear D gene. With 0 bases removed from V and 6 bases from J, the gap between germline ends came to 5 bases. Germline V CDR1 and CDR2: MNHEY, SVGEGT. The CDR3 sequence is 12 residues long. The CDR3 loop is CASSYSNNGYTF. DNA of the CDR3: TGTGCCAGCAGTTACTCGAACAATGGCTACACCTTC.